A selection of T cell receptor beta chains follows, all from one sample in a study of blood T cell repertoires in COVID-19. Repertoires were generated with immunoSEQ multiplex PCR, while TCRdb's copy carries only in-frame clones and drops some. The table shows some 180,000 clones, with approximately 84% occurring only once. Source material: peripheral blood. These receptors all stem from a human donor in a cohort sampled during active COVID-19. Both conserved end residues are part of each CDR3. A D gene is named only where the DNA matches it firmly. For some rows the clone size is stated as once, few or many, or as a class when expanded; others skip it.

-	-	TRBJ1-6	TRBV5-6	TGTGCCAGCAGTACTTATAATTCACCCCTCCACTTT	CASSTYNSPLHF
-	-	TRBJ2-7	TRBV5-1	TGCGCCAGCAGCCAAACAGGGAGCCCGAACTACGAGCAGTACTTC	CASSQTGSPNYEQYF
-	-	TRBJ1-1	TRBV5-4	TGTGCCAGCAGCCGACATGTCGTCACTGAAGCTTTCTTT	CASSRHVVTEAFF
TRBD1	-	TRBJ2-7	TRBV27	TGTGCCAGCAGTGGATCCGGGACAGGGGTTGTCGAGCAGTACTTC	CASSGSGTGVVEQYF
TRBD2	-	TRBJ2-1	TRBV2	TGTGCCAGCATGCGGGGGGCCGAGAACAATGAGCAGTTCTTC	CASMRGAENNEQFF
TRBD1	-	TRBJ2-7	TRBV19	TGTGCCAGTAGTATGGCAGGGGGATTTTACGAGCAGTACTTC	CASSMAGGFYEQYF
-	-	TRBJ2-6	TRBV3-1/TRBV3-2	TGTGCCAGCAGCGCAGGGGCTGGGGCCAACGTCCTGACTTTC	CASSAGAGANVLTF
-	-	TRBJ2-7	TRBV12-3/TRBV12-4	TGTGCCAGCAGTCTCCCCTACGAGCAGTACTTC	CASSLPYEQYF
TRBD2	-	TRBJ2-1	TRBV6-1	TGTGCCAGCAGTGAATCCTGGCGGGGGGTTCGTGAGCAGTTCTTC	CASSESWRGVREQFF
-	once	TRBJ1-1	TRBV27	TGTGCCAGCAGTCCAGGGGCCCAGAACACTGAAGCTTTCTTT	CASSPGAQNTEAFF
-	few	TRBJ1-1	TRBV7-9	TGTGCCAGCAGCGCAGGGACTTCGATAATCGGCACTGAAGCTTTCTTT	CASSAGTSIIGTEAFF
-	few	TRBJ1-6	TRBV7-9	TGTGCCAGCAGCTTAGTAGACAGATATAATTCACCCCTCCACTTT	CASSLVDRYNSPLHF
TRBD2	-	TRBJ2-3	TRBV24-1	TGTGCCACCAGTGACCCTGGAACTAGCGGGGGCTCTAGCACAGATACGCAGTATTTT	CATSDPGTSGGSSTDTQYF
TRBD2	-	TRBJ2-7	TRBV11-3	TGTGCCAGCAGCTTAGGGCTAGCGGGGGAGCAGTACTTC	CASSLGLAGEQYF
-	-	TRBJ2-3	TRBV10-3	TGTGCCATCAGTGTCGAGACAGGTAGTTCAGATACGCAGTATTTT	CAISVETGSSDTQYF
-	-	TRBJ1-1	TRBV11-3	TGTGCCAGCAGCTTTAGTGGGGCGGCGAACACTGAAGCTTTCTTT	CASSFSGAANTEAFF
-	-	TRBJ1-3	TRBV27	TGTGCCAGCAGTCCGGGGACTTCTTTGGGAAACACCATATATTTT	CASSPGTSLGNTIYF
-	-	TRBJ2-1	TRBV2	TGTGCCAGCTCGTTGGCCCGGGTCGGGGAGCAGTTCTTC	CASSLARVGEQFF
TRBD1	-	TRBJ1-6	TRBV6-5	TGTGCCAGCAGTTACACCGGGACAGGGTCTTCACCCCTCCACTTT	CASSYTGTGSSPLHF
-	-	TRBJ2-2	TRBV2	TGTGCCAGCAGCGAGAACAGGGCGGGCGGGGAGCTGTTTTTT	CASSENRAGGELFF
TRBD1	-	TRBJ1-3	TRBV6-2/TRBV6-3	TGTGCCAGCAGTCGGGGACAGATCTCTGGAAACACCATATATTTT	CASSRGQISGNTIYF
TRBD1	-	TRBJ1-6	TRBV19	TGTGCCAGTAGTATAAGGGGAAACAGGGGAGATTCACCCCTCCACTTT	CASSIRGNRGDSPLHF
TRBD2	-	TRBJ2-1	TRBV19	TGTGCCAGTAGTAAGGCTCTAGCGGGGGGTAGGAATGAGCAGTTCTTC	CASSKALAGGRNEQFF
-	-	TRBJ2-3	TRBV27	TGTGCCAGCAGTCAAGACAGGACAGATACGCAGTATTTT	CASSQDRTDTQYF
-	-	TRBJ2-7	TRBV19	TGTGCCAGTAGTACCGACGGACGGCGGTTGGGAGACGAGCAGTACTTC	CASSTDGRRLGDEQYF
-	-	TRBJ1-1	TRBV2	TGTGCCAGCAGTATCTATGGGGGCCGGGGGAACACTGAAGCTTTCTTT	CASSIYGGRGNTEAFF
-	-	TRBJ1-6	TRBV30	TGTGCCTGGAGCCTCAATGCAGGGGAGAATTCACCCCTCCACTTT	CAWSLNAGENSPLHF
TRBD2	-	TRBJ2-7	TRBV9	TGTGCCAGCGGGGGTGGACTAGCCTACGAGCAGTACTTC	CASGGGLAYEQYF
TRBD1	few	TRBJ1-2	TRBV19	TGTGCCAGTAGTCTACCGGACAGGACCTATGGCTACACCTTC	CASSLPDRTYGYTF